The following is a TCR beta chain sequence with its context. This clonotype was found many times. The specificity of this receptor is unknown. There are no base qualities to consult, and no much larger clone falls within one base. The library was obtained by RACE. Sequencing instrument: NextSeq 500. During library preparation, unique molecular identifiers were attached to individual cDNA molecules so that TCRs could be counted in a quantitative, reproducible way. From each blood RNA sample, both TCR alpha and TCR beta chains were sequenced. The authors processed their data as follows. Samples had a median of approximately 93,000 TCRs, with a range from roughly 20,000 to 690,600. V, J and CDR3 annotation of the TCR reads was performed with the Decombinator software suite. To make PS versus PT1 abundance plots, every sample was subsampled to the same number of TCRs (28,000). TCRs were defined as expanded if absent before sensitization and observed at least eight times at the 2-week time point. In TCRdb, the public reads were trimmed at Q25 with fastp and aligned with MiXCR, with productive beta chains retained. Every entry covers one CDR3 protein and lists the most common genes and DNA from its rows. Here the V and J calls rest on TCRdb's processing, not on the authors' analysis. Recorded for this sample are about 340,000 distinct CDR3 sequences; under 8% of them occurred a single time. The ten largest clones represent 7.5% to 9% of the sample.

This record comes from a study of human T cells and chemical hapten exposure (dated by TCRdb to about 2021). As for the study more broadly: For sensitization, 2% DPC in acetone was applied to a roughly 2 cm by roughly 2 cm area of upper inner arm skin. Weekly therapeutic DPC doses were additionally applied to the scalp of patients throughout the approximately 25-week study period. Patch testing was performed on the upper back with Finn chambers containing 0.01% DPC, and the patch tests were scored after 6 days according to International Contact Dermatitis Research Group standards. The patient cohort, mostly female, included alopecia areata with under or over 50% scalp involvement, alopecia totalis and alopecia universalis. Libraries were combined into a pool for sequencing, and differences in TCR yield between samples came mainly from small differences in library volumes within the pool. This study followed changes in the peripheral blood TCR repertoire in vivo during primary and secondary sensitization of alopecia patients to the hapten diphenylcyclopropenone (DPC). Patient blood was sampled pre-sensitization (week 0) and at 2, 6 and about 24 weeks after DPC sensitization. For TCR sequencing, blood came from some 31 alopecia patients at anywhere from one to four time points (pre-sensitization, 2, 6 and 24 weeks). General findings and caveats noted by the study authors: After repeated subsampling, the strength of the expansion versus patch-test correlation and the threshold at which it became significant changed. DPC sensitization did not change how many TCRs were above 1 in 1000 frequency, and no evidence was found of alterations in global repertoire structure. Compared with pre-sensitization or healthy control sets, expanded TCRs formed significantly more large CDR3 similarity clusters, which is consistent with antigen-driven responses. Because all patients had alopecia, a presumed autoimmune disease, the immune response of the patients might differ from that of healthy individuals. Patch test score correlated positively with the number of PT1 expanded TCRs, reaching significance at thresholds 8, 16 and 32 but not at 4.

Via the germline V gene, CDR1 is SGHTA and CDR2 FQGNSA. V is cut by 5 bases and J by 0 bases, and the space between the germline ends is 15 bases. The CDR3, cysteine through phenylalanine, is 16 amino acids long. The kept DNA is CDR3 alone, 48 bases in frame from the first base. The time point label corresponds to: patch test 1, 2 weeks after DPC sensitization. The treatment or condition tag for this specimen amounts to: therapeutic diphenylcyclopropenone sensitization with weekly scalp DPC. Blood at each patch-test visit was drawn before the patch test was applied. Patients were considered eligible if aged 18 to 70, diagnosed with alopecia and deemed suitable for DPC therapy, and patients were excluded if pregnant. Total RNA was extracted from unfractionated whole blood that had been collected in Tempus Blood RNA tubes.

Specimen: whole blood, collected in connection with sensitization to the hapten diphenylcyclopropenone (DPC). The rearrangement combines TRBV7-2 with TRBJ2-3; the D segment cannot be called with confidence. The sequence was collected from a woman younger than 35 with alopecia areata. Some clones in this sample may be carry-over from other donors' samples. Here is the DNA: TGTGCCAGCAGCCCCTCCGCACCCGGTAGCACAGATACGCAGTATTTT. It is translated as CASSPSAPGSTDTQYF.